Listed below are T cell receptor beta chains from one sample, sequenced in a study of blood T cell repertoires in COVID-19. Profiled with immunoSEQ multiplex PCR; TCRdb holds only in-frame clones, not every one. In the table there are 400,000 or so clones, around 91% of which are singletons. Material: peripheral blood. These receptors were taken from a middle-aged woman with COVID-19, enrolled during active disease. CDR3s include the opening cysteine and the closing phenylalanine or tryptophan.

len,v_gene,j_gene,CDR3aa
15,TRBV28,TRBJ1-2,CASSSPGPPRDGYTF
14,TRBV11-3,TRBJ1-1,CASSLTGSNTEAFF
16,TRBV7-2,TRBJ1-3,CASSLRQPTEGNTIYF
14,TRBV5-5,TRBJ1-2,CASSRGGGNYGYTF
16,TRBV4-3,TRBJ2-4,CASSQTGTSAKNIQYF
13,TRBV4-3,TRBJ1-2,CASSQGALYGYTF
14,TRBV5-1,TRBJ1-1,CASTPTQGNTEAFF
14,TRBV30,TRBJ1-2,CAWTGGQGSRGYTF
13,TRBV6-6,TRBJ1-2,CASSYVQGAGYTF
15,TRBV5-6,TRBJ2-2,CASSLGDRATGELFF
16,TRBV24-1,TRBJ2-5,CATSAGGDPQGETQYF
17,TRBV28,TRBJ2-7,CASQLAGYRGYSYEQYF
17,TRBV6-2/TRBV6-3,TRBJ1-5,CASSSETGTGKYQPQHF
16,TRBV2,TRBJ1-6,CASSTDDAGVGSPLHF
14,TRBV6-5,TRBJ2-1,CASSYWTGANEQFF
15,TRBV27,TRBJ1-1,CASTPVGTGVTEAFF
13,TRBV27,TRBJ1-2,CASSTQWGGGYTF
13,TRBV19,TRBJ2-5,CASSRTGGETQYF
15,TRBV3-1/TRBV3-2,TRBJ1-2,CASSQDGAGKYGYTF
17,TRBV27,TRBJ1-5,CASSFGTGPVSNQPQHF
16,TRBV20-1,TRBJ2-1,CSASLAVASSYNEQFF
15,TRBV28,TRBJ2-3,CASTPAEGITDTQYF
18,TRBV7-3,TRBJ2-6,CASSLRGQGQTGANVLTF
15,TRBV10-3,TRBJ2-2,CAISEGGGNTGELFF
16,TRBV28,TRBJ1-6,CASSSPARAPNSPLHF
16,TRBV7-2,TRBJ1-3,CASSLSDSLPADTIYF
15,TRBV7-2,TRBJ1-3,CASSPSRQVGNTIYF
16,TRBV3-1/TRBV3-2,TRBJ1-2,CASSQQPGQGVMGYTF
16,TRBV5-1,TRBJ2-7,CASSLANRVQNYEQYF
14,TRBV19,TRBJ1-5,CASSIRGSNQPQHF
11,TRBV19,TRBJ2-7,CGGVYDYEQYF